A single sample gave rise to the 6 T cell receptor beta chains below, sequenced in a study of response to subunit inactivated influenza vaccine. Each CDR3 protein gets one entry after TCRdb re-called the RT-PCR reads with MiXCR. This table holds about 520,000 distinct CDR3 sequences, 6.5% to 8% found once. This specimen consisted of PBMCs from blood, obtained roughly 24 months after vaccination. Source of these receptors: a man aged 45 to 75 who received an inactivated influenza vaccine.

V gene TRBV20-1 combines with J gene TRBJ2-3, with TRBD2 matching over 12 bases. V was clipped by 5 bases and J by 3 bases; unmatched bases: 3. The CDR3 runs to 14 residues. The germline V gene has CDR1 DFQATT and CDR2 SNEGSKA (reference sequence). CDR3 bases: TGCAGTGCTGTTACTAGCGGGAGGACAGATACGCAGTATTTT. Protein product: CSAVTSGRTDTQYF.

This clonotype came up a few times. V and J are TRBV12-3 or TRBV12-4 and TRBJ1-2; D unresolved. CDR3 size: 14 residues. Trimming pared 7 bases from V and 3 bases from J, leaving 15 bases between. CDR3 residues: CASIRSAGHYGYTF. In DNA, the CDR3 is TGTGCCAGCATCAGATCTGCGGGTCACTATGGCTACACCTTC.

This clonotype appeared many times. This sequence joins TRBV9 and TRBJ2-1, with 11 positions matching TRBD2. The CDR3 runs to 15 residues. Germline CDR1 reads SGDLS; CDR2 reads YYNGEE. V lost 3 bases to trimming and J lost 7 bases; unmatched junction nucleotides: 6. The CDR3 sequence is CASSGLAGGPNEQFF. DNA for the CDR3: TGTGCCAGCAGCGGATTAGCGGGAGGGCCGAATGAGCAGTTCTTC. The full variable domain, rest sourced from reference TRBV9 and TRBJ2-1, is DSGVTQTPKHLITATGQRVTLRCSPRSGDLSVYWYQQSLDQGLQFLIQYYNGEERAKGNILERFSAQQFPDLHSELNLSSLELGDSALYFCASSGLAGGPNEQFFGPGTRLTVL.

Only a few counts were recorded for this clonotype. As DNA, the CDR3 is TGTGCCAGCAGATACAGGGGGCTACGGGAGACCCAGTACTTC. Protein sequence: CASRYRGLRETQYF. This chain joins TRBV7-8 and TRBJ2-5; 9 nucleotides agree with TRBD1. The CDR3 has 14 amino acids. V was pared by 6 bases and J by 5 bases, with 7 bases of the junction left unmatched. Per germline, CDR1 SGHVS and CDR2 FQNEAQ.

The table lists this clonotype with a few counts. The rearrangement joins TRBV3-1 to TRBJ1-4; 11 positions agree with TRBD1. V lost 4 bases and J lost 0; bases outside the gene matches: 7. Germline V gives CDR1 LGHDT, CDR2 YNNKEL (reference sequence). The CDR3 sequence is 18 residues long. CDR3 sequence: CASSPALGQGATNEKLFF. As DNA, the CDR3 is TGTGCCAGCAGCCCAGCTCTGGGACAGGGGGCAACTAATGAAAAACTGTTTTTT.

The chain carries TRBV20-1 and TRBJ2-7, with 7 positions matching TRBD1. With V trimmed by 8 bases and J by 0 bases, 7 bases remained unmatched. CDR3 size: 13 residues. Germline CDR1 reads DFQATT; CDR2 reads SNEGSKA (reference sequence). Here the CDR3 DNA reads TGCAGTACTCCGGGACAGAGCTCCTACGAGCAGTACTTC. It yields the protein CSTPGQSSYEQYF.